Listed below are T cell receptor beta chains from one sample, sequenced in a study of type 1 regulatory T cells. TCRdb re-called the reads with MiXCR, one entry per CDR3 protein. This sample has tens of thousands of distinct CDR3 sequences, with about a fifth found just once. These receptors' antigens are unknown. Input material: cultured type 1 regulatory T (Tr1) cells, either the whole culture or a sorted fraction (not recorded which). The source is a human donor in good health. Both conserved end residues are trimmed from each CDR3. The order of the fields is V gene, D gene, CDR3 protein. D genes are given only for firm matches.

v_call: TRBV18; d_call: -; cdr3_aa: ASSPQTGPGYT
v_call: TRBV18; d_call: TRBD2; cdr3_aa: ASSPPGSGRAGPV
v_call: TRBV7-9; d_call: TRBD1; cdr3_aa: ASSFGRGPTGELF
v_call: TRBV5-1; d_call: TRBD2; cdr3_aa: ASCAPSGKTGELF
v_call: TRBV3-1; d_call: -; cdr3_aa: ASRQNSPNEQF
v_call: TRBV6-1; d_call: -; cdr3_aa: ASSEPGTATGELF
v_call: TRBV12-2; d_call: -; cdr3_aa: ASRLGGRGGPGNEQF
v_call: TRBV6-1; d_call: TRBD2; cdr3_aa: ATRTSGSNEQF
v_call: TRBV7-9; d_call: -; cdr3_aa: ASSSVESTNEKLF
v_call: TRBV5-1; d_call: -; cdr3_aa: ASSLRGYGANVLT
v_call: TRBV30; d_call: TRBD1; cdr3_aa: AWTRDRGFETQY
v_call: TRBV20-1; d_call: TRBD1; cdr3_aa: SARGQGAHNEAF
v_call: TRBV30; d_call: -; cdr3_aa: AWSLQRGAGGELF
v_call: TRBV7-2; d_call: TRBD1; cdr3_aa: ASSAQGAPVEQF
v_call: TRBV10-3; d_call: TRBD2; cdr3_aa: AIRATSGSTRQY
v_call: TRBV19; d_call: TRBD2; cdr3_aa: ASSMTSGTQTAV
v_call: TRBV9; d_call: TRBD1; cdr3_aa: ASSSRTGGNEQY
v_call: TRBV6-5; d_call: TRBD2; cdr3_aa: ASKTSGKTDTQY
v_call: TRBV5-6; d_call: -; cdr3_aa: ASSVGGGLLNTEAF
v_call: TRBV10-3; d_call: TRBD2; cdr3_aa: AISSSGLSTDTQY
v_call: TRBV7-2; d_call: -; cdr3_aa: ASSVDSPYEQY
v_call: TRBV30; d_call: -; cdr3_aa: ACTPWTGGPETGELF
v_call: TRBV3-1; d_call: TRBD2; cdr3_aa: ASSQVGGSSYEQY
v_call: TRBV7-3; d_call: -; cdr3_aa: ASSLFHRGDTEAF
v_call: TRBV7-8; d_call: -; cdr3_aa: ASSLVARNYEQY
v_call: TRBV5-1; d_call: -; cdr3_aa: ASSLAGDYGYT
v_call: TRBV29-1; d_call: -; cdr3_aa: SVVGAQGEAF
v_call: TRBV27; d_call: TRBD1; cdr3_aa: ASSMRTGALSRGYT
v_call: TRBV10-3; d_call: TRBD2; cdr3_aa: AISAGTITYEQY